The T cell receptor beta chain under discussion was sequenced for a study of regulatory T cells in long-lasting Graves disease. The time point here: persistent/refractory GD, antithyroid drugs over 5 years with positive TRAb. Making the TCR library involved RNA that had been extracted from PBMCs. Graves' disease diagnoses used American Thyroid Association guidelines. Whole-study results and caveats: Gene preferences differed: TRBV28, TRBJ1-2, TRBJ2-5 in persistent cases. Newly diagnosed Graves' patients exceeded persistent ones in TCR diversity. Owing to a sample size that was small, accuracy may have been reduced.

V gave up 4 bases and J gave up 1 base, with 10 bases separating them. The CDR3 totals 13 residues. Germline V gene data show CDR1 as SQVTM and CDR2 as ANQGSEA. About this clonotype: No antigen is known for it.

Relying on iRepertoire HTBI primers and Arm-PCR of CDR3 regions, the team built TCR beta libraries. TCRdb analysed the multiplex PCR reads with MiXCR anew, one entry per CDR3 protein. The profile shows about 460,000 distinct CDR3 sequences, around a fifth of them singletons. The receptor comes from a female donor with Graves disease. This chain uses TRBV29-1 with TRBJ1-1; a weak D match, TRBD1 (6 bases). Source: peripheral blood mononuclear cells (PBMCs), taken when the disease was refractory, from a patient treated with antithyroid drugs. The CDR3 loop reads CSVVGGSNTEAFF. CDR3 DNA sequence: TGCAGCGTTGTAGGGGGTTCGAACACTGAAGCTTTCTTT.